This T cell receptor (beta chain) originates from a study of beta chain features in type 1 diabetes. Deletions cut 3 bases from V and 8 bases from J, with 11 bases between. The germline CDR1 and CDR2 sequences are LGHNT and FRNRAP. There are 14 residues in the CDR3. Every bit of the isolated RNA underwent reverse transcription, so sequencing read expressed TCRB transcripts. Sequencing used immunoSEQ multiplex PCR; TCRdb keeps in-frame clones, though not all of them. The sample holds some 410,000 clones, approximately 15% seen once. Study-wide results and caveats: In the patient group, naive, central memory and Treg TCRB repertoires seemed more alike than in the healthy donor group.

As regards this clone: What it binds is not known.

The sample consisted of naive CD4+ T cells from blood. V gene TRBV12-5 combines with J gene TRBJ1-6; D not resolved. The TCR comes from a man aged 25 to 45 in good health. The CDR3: CASGFGNPDSPLHF. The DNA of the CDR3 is TGTGCTAGTGGTTTTGGCAATCCAGATTCACCCCTCCACTTT.